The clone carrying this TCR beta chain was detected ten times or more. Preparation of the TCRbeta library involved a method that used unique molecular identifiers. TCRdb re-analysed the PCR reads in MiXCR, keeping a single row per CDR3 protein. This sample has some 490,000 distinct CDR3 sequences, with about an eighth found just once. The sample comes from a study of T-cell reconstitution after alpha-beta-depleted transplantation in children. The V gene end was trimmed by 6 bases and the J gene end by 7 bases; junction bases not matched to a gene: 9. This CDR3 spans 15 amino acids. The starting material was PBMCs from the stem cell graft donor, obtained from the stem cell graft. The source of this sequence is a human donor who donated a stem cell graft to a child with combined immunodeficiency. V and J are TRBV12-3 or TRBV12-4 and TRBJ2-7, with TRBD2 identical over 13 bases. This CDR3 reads CASSLGLAGVGEQYF. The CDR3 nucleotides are TGTGCCAGCAGCCTAGGACTAGCGGGAGTAGGGGAGCAGTACTTC.